Following are 31 T cell receptor beta chains from one sample sequenced in a study of OX40 agonist ivuxolimab in advanced cancers. Clones were sequenced by immunoSEQ multiplex PCR, and TCRdb holds only the in-frame ones, with some missing. Of tens of thousands of clones listed, approximately 90% were seen once; the top ten hold about 7.2%. Material: CD4+ or CD8+ T cells sorted from blood, obtained in a trial of the OX40 agonist ivuxolimab. The source is an adult with an advanced solid tumor such as melanoma, head and neck, liver or kidney cancer.

The V gene is TRBV5-3, the J gene TRBJ1-1; D is perhaps TRBD1 (6 bases). TRBV5-3 is labeled an ORF, and its function is uncertain. V was shortened by 9 bases and J by 0 bases, with 21 bases between the two germline ends. This CDR3 has 16 amino acids. The CDR3 here is CATRKGPRGVNTEAFF. CDR3 DNA sequence: TGTGCCACAAGGAAGGGACCCAGGGGCGTGAACACTGAAGCTTTCTTT.

The rearrangement links TRBV19 to TRBJ2-7; tentatively, D is TRBD2 (7 bases). CDR1 is LNHDA and CDR2 is SQIVND in the germline V gene (reference sequence). V was shortened by 5 bases and J by 4 bases, with 15 bases between the two germline ends. This CDR3 region has 14 residues. The CDR3 spells CASSGRAGEYEQYF. In DNA, the CDR3 is TGTGCCAGTAGTGGGAGGGCAGGGGAATACGAGCAGTACTTC. The complete variable domain, with remaining parts taken from reference TRBV19 and TRBJ2-7, reads DGGITQSPKYLFRKEGQNVTLSCEQNLNHDAMYWYRQDPGQGLRLIYYSQIVNDFQKGDIAEGYSVSREKKESFPLTVTSAQKNPTAFYLCASSGRAGEYEQYFGPGTRLTVT.

This chain uses TRBV28 with TRBJ2-1; 10 bases map to TRBD2. With 5 bases clipped from V and 6 bases from J, the junction kept 4 bases outside the gene matches. The CDR3 covers 14 residues. Germline lookup yields CDR1 MDHEN and CDR2 SYDVKM. The CDR3 spells CASSLAGVPNEQFF. The DNA of the CDR3 is TGTGCCAGCAGTCTAGCGGGAGTCCCCAATGAGCAGTTCTTC.

The V call is TRBV5-3, the J call TRBJ2-7, with 11 bases matching TRBD2. TRBV5-3 carries the ORF label, with uncertain function. Losses at the gene ends were 8 bases for V and 0 bases for J; bases not matched to a gene: 4. CDR3 length: 14 amino acids. The CDR3 DNA follows: TGTGCCAGGCTTAGCGGGAGGGACTCCTACGAGCAGTACTTC. The encoded protein is CARLSGRDSYEQYF.

CDR3 bases: TGTGCCATCCGTAGGGCGGGAGGAGGCTACACCTTC. It translates to CAIRRAGGGYTF. V usage is TRBV28 and J usage is TRBJ1-2; D is undetermined. Trimming stripped 10 bases from V and 8 bases from J, with 17 bases between. Germline V gene lookup returns CDR1 MDHEN and CDR2 SYDVKM. This CDR3 region has 12 residues.

The J gene is TRBJ1-3, the V gene TRBV9; D is possibly TRBD1 (5 bases). Germline CDR1 reads SGDLS; CDR2 reads YYNGEE. V lost 0 bases and J lost 8, with 12 bases in between. There are 14 residues in the CDR3. This chain's CDR3 is CASSVAGGADTIYF. CDR3 nucleotide sequence: TGTGCCAGCAGCGTAGCGGGGGGTGCGGACACCATATATTTT.

The genes are TRBV10-3 and TRBJ1-1, with TRBD1 as a possible D gene (5 bases). V was trimmed by 0 bases and J by 5 bases, leaving 7 bases between them. Germline V gene sequence: CDR1 ENHRY, CDR2 SYGVKD. The length of the CDR3 is 13 residues. The CDR3 nucleotides are TGTGCCATCAGTGAGTCGGGGGGGACTGAAGCTTTCTTT. It encodes CAISESGGTEAFF.

The chain combines TRBV11-2 with TRBJ2-7; D remains ambiguous. Trimming took off 1 base at V and 3 bases at J, with 7 bases between the two ends. CDR1 and CDR2 from the germline V gene are SGHAT and FQNNGV. The CDR3 runs to 13 residues. The CDR3: CASSLAILYEQYF. Here the CDR3 DNA reads TGTGCCAGCAGCTTAGCTATACTCTACGAGCAGTACTTC.

The rearrangement links TRBV30 to TRBJ2-7; 11 nucleotides line up with TRBD2. CDR3 size: 13 residues. CDR1 and CDR2 from the germline V gene are GTSNPN and SVGIG (reference sequence). V lost 2 bases to trimming and J lost 7 bases; unmatched junction nucleotides: 4. CDR3 sequence (DNA): TGTGCCTGGAGTACTAGCGGGAGTTTTGAGCAGTACTTC. As protein: CAWSTSGSFEQYF. The whole variable domain, remainder taken from reference TRBV30 and TRBJ2-7, is SQTIHQWPATLVQPVGSPLSLECTVEGTSNPNLYWYRQAAGRGLQLLFYSVGIGQISSEVPQNLSASRPQDRQFILSSKKLLLSDSGFYLCAWSTSGSFEQYFGPGTRLTVT.

The CDR3 protein is CSVEAGENTEAFF. CDR3 in DNA: TGCAGCGTTGAAGCTGGGGAGAACACTGAAGCTTTCTTT. V is TRBV29-1 and J is TRBJ1-1; D remains unclear. Germline V gives CDR1 SQVTM, CDR2 ANQGSEA. This CDR3 region has 13 residues. Between the trimmed V and J ends, which lost 1 base and 1 base, there was a span of 7 bases.

The rearrangement joins TRBV27 to TRBJ2-3, with no clear D. This CDR3 comprises 11 residues. V dropped 6 bases and J dropped 1 base, with 2 bases sitting between them. CDR1 is MNHEY, CDR2 SMNVEV, per germline (reference sequence). CDR3 DNA: TGTGCCAGCAGACGCACAGATACGCAGTATTTT. Translated, it gives CASRRTDTQYF.

V gene TRBV7-8 combines with J gene TRBJ2-3; 9 bases are a match to TRBD1. The V and J ends lost 3 bases and 5 bases, in that order; junction bases with no gene match: 6. This CDR3 is 15 amino acids long. Germline V gene data show CDR1 as SGHVS and CDR2 as FQNEAQ. In DNA form, the CDR3 reads TGTGCCAGCAGCTTTTACAGGGGGCTGGGAGATACGCAGTATTTT. Translated, it gives CASSFYRGLGDTQYF. Using reference TRBV7-8 and TRBJ2-3 for the parts outside the CDR3, the full variable domain is GAGVSQSPRYKVAKRGQDVALRCDPISGHVSLFWYQQALGQGPEFLTYFQNEAQLDKSGLPSDRFFAERPEGSVSTLKIQRTQQEDSAVYLCASSFYRGLGDTQYFGPGTRLTVL.

The chain couples TRBV11-3 to TRBJ2-3, with 8 bases matching TRBD1. V gave up 5 bases and J gave up 1 base; unmatched junction bases: 5. CDR3 length equals 15 residues. CDR1 and CDR2 from the germline V gene are SGHNT and YENEEA. CDR3 region: CASSQMTGGTDTQYF. The DNA of the CDR3 is TGTGCCAGCAGCCAAATGACAGGGGGCACAGATACGCAGTATTTT.

The chain is built from TRBV2 and TRBJ2-3; 9 bases are shared with TRBD2. J was trimmed by 1 base and V by 4 bases; bases with no gene match: 12. The CDR3 runs 18 residues. Germline CDR1 SNHLY, CDR2 FYNNEI. CDR3: CASSGLAGLGGGTDTQYF. For the CDR3, the DNA is TGTGCCAGCAGTGGGCTAGCGGGACTTGGGGGAGGCACAGATACGCAGTATTTT.

This chain links TRBV4-1 with TRBJ1-1; D unclear. The CDR3 has 16 amino acids. V was shortened by 4 bases and J by 0 bases, with 15 bases between the two germline ends. Germline-derived CDR1 and CDR2 are MGHRA and YSYEKL. CDR3 DNA sequence: TGCGCCAGCAGCCCCCCCCTTCTGGGCATGAACACTGAAGCTTTCTTT. This translates into CASSPPLLGMNTEAFF.

V usage is TRBV5-1 and J usage is TRBJ2-5; no firm D call. Germline assignment: CDR1 SGHRS and CDR2 YFSETQ. Trimming left V 3 bases short and J 5 bases short, with 5 bases between. CDR3 size: 11 residues. The CDR3 loop is CASSSGETQYF. The CDR3 nucleotides read TGCGCCAGCAGCTCCGGGGAGACCCAGTACTTC.

The rearrangement links TRBV19 to TRBJ2-1, with D perhaps TRBD2 (6 bases). This CDR3 comprises 15 residues. The V end lost 3 bases, the J end lost 3 bases, and 12 bases lay between the germline ends. Germline values: CDR1 LNHDA, CDR2 SQIVND (reference sequence). The CDR3 reads CASSIGGRYYNEQFF. In DNA form, the CDR3 reads TGTGCCAGTAGTATTGGGGGGAGGTACTACAATGAGCAGTTCTTC.

The chain employs TRBV4-1 and TRBJ2-7, with D tentatively TRBD1 (6 bases). The CDR3 contains 14 residues. From germline, CDR1 is MGHRA and CDR2 YSYEKL. Trimming took off 2 bases at V and 1 base at J, with 9 bases between the two ends. The CDR3 spells CASSQTDSSYEQYF. CDR3 DNA: TGCGCCAGCAGCCAAACGGACAGTTCCTACGAGCAGTACTTC.

The V and J genes are TRBV27 and TRBJ1-5; D is possibly TRBD1 (5 bases). The CDR3 sequence is 13 residues long. Per germline, CDR1 MNHEY and CDR2 SMNVEV (reference sequence). V was pared by 10 bases and J by 0 bases, with 10 bases between. CDR3 in DNA: TGTGCCACCGGGACGTATAGCAATCAGCCCCAGCATTTT. It yields the protein CATGTYSNQPQHF.

The rearrangement uses TRBV10-3 and TRBJ2-7; possibly TRBD1 or TRBD2 for D (5 bases each). V was shortened by 0 bases and J by 2 bases, with 11 bases between the two germline ends. CDR1 and CDR2 from the germline V gene are ENHRY and SYGVKD. The CDR3 contains 15 residues. CDR3 in DNA: TGTGCCATCAGTGAGTCGAGGGGCCCCACCTACGAGCAGTACTTC. Translating gives CAISESRGPTYEQYF.

The chain carries TRBV9 and TRBJ2-1; weak D call: TRBD2 (6 bases). CDR3 length equals 16 residues. Germline V lookup: CDR1 SGDLS, CDR2 YYNGEE. Trimming removed 4 bases from V and 2 bases from J, with 16 bases in between. CDR3 bases: TGTGCCAGCAGCTTCCGAGCGGGCTTGACCTACAATGAGCAGTTCTTC. It encodes CASSFRAGLTYNEQFF.

V gene TRBV13 combines with J gene TRBJ2-1; D not certain. V was shortened by 6 bases and J by 6 bases, with 9 bases between the two germline ends. The CDR3 sequence is 12 residues long. Germline V gene lookup returns CDR1 PRHDT and CDR2 FYEKMQ (reference sequence). DNA for the CDR3: TGTGCCAGCAGTTTTAGCTTCAATGAGCAGTTCTTC. As protein: CASSFSFNEQFF.

This sequence joins TRBV4-1 and TRBJ2-7; maybe TRBD2 (7 bases). This CDR3 region has 15 residues. Germline lookup yields CDR1 MGHRA and CDR2 YSYEKL. Trimming left V 1 base short and J 13 bases short, with 23 bases between. The CDR3 spells CASSQGSLKEGGLYF. CDR3 sequence (DNA): TGCGCCAGCAGCCAAGGATCGCTAAAGGAGGGGGGGCTTTACTTC.

The CDR3 sequence: CASSPGSKTPGTQYF. CDR3 in DNA: TGTGCCAGCTCACCGGGATCAAAGACCCCGGGGACCCAGTACTTC. V and J are TRBV18 and TRBJ2-5, with D unclear. CDR1 KGHSH and CDR2 LQKENI come from the germline V gene. This CDR3 region has 15 residues. The V end was cut by 3 bases, the J end by 7 bases, with 18 bases between.

Turning to this clone: This sample includes further DNA sequences coding for the same CDR3. The rearrangement links TRBV27 to TRBJ2-2; D is perhaps TRBD1 or TRBD2 (5 bases each). Per the germline V gene, CDR1 is MNHEY and CDR2 is SMNVEV (reference sequence). V shed 2 bases and J shed 5 bases, with 6 bases lying between them. This CDR3 has 13 amino acids. CDR3 residues: CASSLGGTGELFF. The CDR3 region has the DNA TGTGCCAGCAGTTTAGGGGGAACCGGGGAGCTGTTTTTT.

The chain couples TRBV6-1 to TRBJ1-1, with D perhaps TRBD1 (5 bases). The length of the CDR3 is 11 residues. V dropped 11 bases and J dropped 11 bases, with 18 bases sitting between them. Germline CDR1 is MNHNS and CDR2 is SASEGT. CDR3 DNA sequence: TGTGCCGGTGGTACTCGGGAGGGGGCTTTCTTT. Translated: CAGGTREGAFF.

V gene TRBV7-9 combines with J gene TRBJ2-7; 7 bases are shared with TRBD1. V shed 10 bases, J shed 7 bases, and the junction held 10 bases outside the gene matches. This CDR3 spans 12 amino acids. Germline V gene data show CDR1 as SEHNR and CDR2 as FQNEAQ (reference sequence). The CDR3 reads CATEQGIAEQYF. CDR3 coding DNA: TGTGCCACCGAACAGGGGATCGCGGAGCAGTACTTC.

The V and J genes are TRBV7-9 and TRBJ2-2; D unclear. This CDR3 region has 15 residues. Germline assignment: CDR1 SEHNR and CDR2 FQNEAQ (reference sequence). The V and J ends lost 5 bases and 6 bases respectively, with 16 bases between them. The CDR3 region has the DNA TGTGCCAGCAGCCATCCGAGTCTCCGCCCCGGGGAGCTGTTTTTT. Translation gives CASSHPSLRPGELFF.

The CDR3 DNA follows: TGTGCCAGCAGCTTGGGGTGGACAAACGATGGCTACACCTTC. Its protein product is CASSLGWTNDGYTF. The chain has TRBV5-4 and TRBJ1-2; D may be TRBD1 (5 bases). Between the trimmed V and J ends, which lost 0 bases and 6 bases, there was a span of 12 bases. The germline V gene has CDR1 SGHNT and CDR2 YYREEE (reference sequence). This CDR3 spans 14 amino acids.

V is TRBV7-9 and J is TRBJ2-3, with D perhaps TRBD1 (6 bases). Per germline, CDR1 SEHNR and CDR2 FQNEAQ (reference sequence). V dropped 2 bases and J dropped 6 bases, with 15 bases sitting between them. The CDR3 length is 15 residues. CDR3 DNA sequence: TGTGCCAGCAGCTTACTCTGGGGGCCCACGGATACGCAGTATTTT. Protein product: CASSLLWGPTDTQYF.

This chain uses TRBV7-9 with TRBJ1-2; a weak D match, TRBD1 (5 bases). Trimming took 5 bases from V and 5 from J, leaving 18 bases between them. The germline V gene has CDR1 SEHNR and CDR2 FQNEAQ (reference sequence). The CDR3 has 15 amino acids. For the CDR3, the DNA is TGTGCCAGCAGCCCCGGACATGGCCGGACTTATGGCTACACCTTC. The encoded protein is CASSPGHGRTYGYTF.